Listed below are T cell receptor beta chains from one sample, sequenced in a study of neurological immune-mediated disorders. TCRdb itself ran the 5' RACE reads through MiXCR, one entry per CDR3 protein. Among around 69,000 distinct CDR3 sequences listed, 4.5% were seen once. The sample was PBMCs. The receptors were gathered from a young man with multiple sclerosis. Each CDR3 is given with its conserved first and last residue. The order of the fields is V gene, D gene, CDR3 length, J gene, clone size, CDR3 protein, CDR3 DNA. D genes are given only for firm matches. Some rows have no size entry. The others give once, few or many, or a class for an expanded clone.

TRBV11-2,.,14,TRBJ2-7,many,CASSFSRGSYEQYF,TGTGCCAGCAGCTTTTCCAGGGGATCCTACGAGCAGTACTTC
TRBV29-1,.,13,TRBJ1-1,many,CSVEEGAGTEAFF,TGCAGCGTTGAAGAGGGGGCAGGAACTGAAGCTTTCTTT
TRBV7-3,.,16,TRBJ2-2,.,CASSPSGGLGTGELFF,TGTGCCAGCAGCCCCTCGGGGGGCCTAGGGACCGGGGAGCTGTTTTTT
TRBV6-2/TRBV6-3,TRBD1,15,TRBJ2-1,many,CASSPGQGAYNEQFF,TGTGCCAGCAGCCCGGGACAGGGGGCCTACAATGAGCAGTTCTTC
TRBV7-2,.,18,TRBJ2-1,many,CASSLGFIGILSYDEQFF,TGTGCCAGCAGCTTAGGGTTCATAGGGATCCTGTCCTACGATGAGCAGTTCTTC
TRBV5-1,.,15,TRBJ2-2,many,CASSLAGTNTGELFF,TGCGCCAGCAGCTTGGCGGGGACAAACACCGGGGAGCTGTTTTTT
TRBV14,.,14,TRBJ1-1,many,CASSQSHWSGEAFF,TGTGCCAGCAGCCAATCACACTGGTCCGGTGAAGCTTTCTTT
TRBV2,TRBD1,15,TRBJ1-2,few,CASRPDRGPGYGYTF,TGTGCCAGCAGGCCTGACAGGGGGCCCGGCTATGGCTACACCTTC
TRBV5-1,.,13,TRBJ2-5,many,CASSSGVRETQYF,TGCGCCAGCAGTTCCGGGGTTCGAGAGACCCAGTACTTC
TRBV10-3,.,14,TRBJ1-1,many,CAISVTGRDTEAFF,TGTGCCATCAGTGTAACAGGGCGAGACACTGAAGCTTTCTTT
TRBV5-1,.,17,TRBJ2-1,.,CASSLALSPGTYNEQFF,TGCGCCAGCAGCTTGGCCCTCTCCCCCGGAACCTACAATGAGCAGTTCTTC
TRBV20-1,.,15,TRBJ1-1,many,CSARVSSDGGTEAFF,TGCAGTGCTAGAGTCTCTTCGGACGGGGGCACTGAAGCTTTCTTT
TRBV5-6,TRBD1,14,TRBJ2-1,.,CASSRTGLFDEQFF,TGTGCCAGCAGCCGGACAGGGTTGTTCGATGAGCAGTTCTTC
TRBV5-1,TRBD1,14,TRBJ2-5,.,CASSPGQPQETQYF,TGCGCCAGCAGCCCGGGACAGCCCCAAGAGACCCAGTACTTC
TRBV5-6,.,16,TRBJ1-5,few,CASSLAGVYSNQPQNF,TGTGCCAGCAGCTTGGCCGGGGTGTATAGCAATCAGCCCCAGAATTTT
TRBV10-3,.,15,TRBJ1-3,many,CAIRRPRLSGNTIYF,TGTGCCATCAGGCGGCCGCGCCTCTCTGGAAACACCATATATTTT
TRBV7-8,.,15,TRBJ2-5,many,CASSLGIYSQETQYF,TGTGCCAGCAGCTTAGGGATTTACAGCCAAGAGACCCAGTACTTC
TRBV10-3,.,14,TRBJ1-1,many,CAISGTVGNTEAFF,TGTGCCATCAGTGGAACTGTGGGGAACACTGAAGCTTTCTTT
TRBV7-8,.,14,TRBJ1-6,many,CASSPGREASPLHF,TGTGCCAGCAGCCCGGGGAGGGAAGCGTCACCCCTCCACTTT
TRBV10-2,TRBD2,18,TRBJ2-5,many,CASSRALAGVPGQETQYF,TGCGCCAGCTCCAGGGCACTAGCGGGGGTTCCGGGGCAAGAGACCCAGTACTTC
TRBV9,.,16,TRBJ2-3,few,CASSGHGQLFTDTQYF,TGTGCCAGCAGCGGACACGGACAGCTCTTCACAGATACGCAGTATTTT
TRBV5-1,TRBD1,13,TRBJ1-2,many,CASRFGTADGYTF,TGCGCCAGCAGATTTGGGACAGCGGATGGCTACACCTTC
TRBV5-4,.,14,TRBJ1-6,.,CASTVVGDNSPLHF,TGTGCCAGCACCGTAGTGGGTGATAATTCACCCCTCCACTTT
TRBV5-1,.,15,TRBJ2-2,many,CASSFSPQVSGELFF,TGCGCCAGCAGCTTCTCACCTCAAGTCTCCGGGGAGCTGTTTTTT